The 23 T cell receptor beta chains reported below all come from one sample, sequenced in a study of T-cell reconstitution after alpha-beta-depleted transplantation in children. Unique molecular identifiers were incorporated during preparation of the TCRbeta library. TCRdb analysed the PCR reads with MiXCR anew, one entry per CDR3 protein. The sample consists of some 590,000 distinct CDR3 sequences, about 10% of them appearing once. The sample was PBMCs from the stem cell graft donor, taken from the stem cell graft. All receptors come from a human donor who donated a stem cell graft to a child with acute myeloid leukemia.

The V gene is TRBV6-1, the J gene TRBJ1-5; a possible D gene is TRBD1 (5 bases). The CDR3 has 15 amino acids. V was shortened by 5 bases and J by 3 bases, with 14 bases between the two germline ends. Germline lookup yields CDR1 MNHNS and CDR2 SASEGT. CDR3 coding DNA: TGTGCCAGCAGTACCCAGGGTTCCTCCAATCAGCCCCAGCATTTT. Translating it yields CASSTQGSSNQPQHF.

This clonotype has ten or more counts. The V and J genes are TRBV12-3 or TRBV12-4 and TRBJ2-1, with D unclear. V lost 1 base and J lost 8, with 9 bases in between. The CDR3 is 13 residues long. CDR3 protein: CASSLVSTHEQFF. The CDR3 coding sequence is TGTGCCAGCAGTTTAGTTTCTACTCATGAGCAGTTCTTC.

This clonotype was picked up a small number of times. The chain links TRBV4-3 to TRBJ2-2, with D possibly TRBD2 on 6 matching bases. CDR1 is LGHNA, CDR2 YSLEER, per germline. The CDR3 extends over 19 amino acids. The V gene lost 0 bases and the J gene lost 5 bases, with 22 bases spanning the gap. CDR3 sequence: CASSQDLMRAGGTTGELFF. CDR3 sequence (DNA): TGCGCCAGCAGCCAAGATTTAATGAGAGCCGGGGGAACTACCGGGGAGCTGTTTTTT.

The gene calls are TRBV18 and TRBJ1-5, with D unclear. V was pared by 4 bases and J by 11 bases, with 15 bases between. Germline V gives CDR1 KGHSH, CDR2 LQKENI. The CDR3 has 13 residues. The CDR3 protein is CASSQLPTGSQHF. In DNA, the CDR3 is TGTGCCAGCTCACAACTTCCCACTGGGTCCCAGCATTTT.

This clonotype was seen a handful of times. The gene calls are TRBV29-1 and TRBJ1-1; perhaps TRBD1 as D (5 bases). V gave up 3 bases and J gave up 4 bases, with 12 bases separating them. The CDR3 consists of 13 residues. Germline CDR1 reads SQVTM; CDR2 reads ANQGSEA. CDR3 amino acids: CSVDKGSGTEAFF. As DNA, the CDR3 is TGCAGCGTTGATAAGGGGTCGGGCACTGAAGCTTTCTTT.

The chain employs TRBV7-2 and TRBJ2-7; 7 bases match TRBD2. Germline values: CDR1 SGHTA, CDR2 FQGNSA. The V and J ends lost 5 bases and 1 base, in that order; junction bases with no gene match: 8. This CDR3 spans 15 amino acids. Here the CDR3 reads CASSLGLGRSYEQYF. CDR3 bases: TGTGCCAGCAGCCTCGGACTAGGACGATCCTACGAGCAGTACTTC.

This clonotype has only a few counts. CDR3: CASSLEAPYGYTF. CDR3 nucleotides: TGCGCCAGCAGCTTGGAGGCTCCCTATGGCTACACCTTC. The chain is built from TRBV5-1 and TRBJ1-2; D is uncertain. Trimming shortened V by 0 bases and J by 4 bases, and 7 bases separated the two germline ends. The CDR3 covers 13 residues. The germline CDR1 and CDR2 sequences are SGHRS and YFSETQ.

The chain carries TRBV29-1 and TRBJ2-7; TRBD2 matches at 9 bases. The CDR3 runs 14 residues. CDR1 SQVTM and CDR2 ANQGSEA come from the germline V gene. Germline trimming cut 2 bases from V and 2 bases from J; bases unmatched to any gene: 4. The CDR3 nucleotides are TGCAGCGTTGAACGCCTAGCGGGGACCTACGAGCAGTACTTC. Translated: CSVERLAGTYEQYF.

This clonotype was seen more than once but under ten times. The chain couples TRBV6-1 to TRBJ2-1, with 8 nucleotides matching TRBD1. Trimming cost V 9 bases and J 0 bases; bases outside gene matches: 10. CDR3 length equals 16 residues. Germline values: CDR1 MNHNS, CDR2 SASEGT. CDR3 residues: CASQAGGKGSYNEQFF. The CDR3 nucleotides read TGTGCCAGTCAGGCAGGGGGCAAGGGCTCCTACAATGAGCAGTTCTTC.

This clonotype was observed many times. V and J are TRBV15 and TRBJ1-1; a weak D match, TRBD1 (5 bases). V was clipped by 3 bases and J by 0 bases, with 14 bases between them. The length of the CDR3 is 16 residues. Germline CDR1 is LNHNV and CDR2 is YYDKDF (reference sequence). CDR3 in DNA: TGTGCCACCAGCAGCCGTGGGGGTGGTATGAACACTGAAGCTTTCTTT. As protein: CATSSRGGGMNTEAFF. The whole variable domain, remainder taken from reference TRBV15 and TRBJ1-1, is DAMVIQNPRYQVTQFGKPVTLSCSQTLNHNVMYWYQQKSSQAPKLLFHYYDKDFNNEADTPDNFQSRRPNTSFCFLDIRSPGLGDTAMYLCATSSRGGGMNTEAFFGQGTRLTVV.

This clonotype was observed a few times. This sequence joins TRBV20-1 and TRBJ1-5; 10 bases are shared with TRBD1. With V trimmed by 2 bases and J by 11 bases, 9 bases remained unmatched. Per the germline V gene, CDR1 is DFQATT and CDR2 is SNEGSKA (reference sequence). This CDR3 has 14 amino acids. CDR3 in amino acids: CSARHTGTGAAQHF. The CDR3 nucleotides read TGCAGTGCTAGACATACGGGGACAGGGGCGGCCCAGCATTTT.

The rearrangement uses TRBV24-1 and TRBJ1-2; no firm D call. The germline V gene has CDR1 KGHDR and CDR2 SFDVKD. Between the trimmed V and J ends, which lost 2 bases and 2 bases, there was a span of 5 bases. The CDR3 is made up of 13 amino acids. The CDR3: CATSDSWNYGYTF. The CDR3 DNA reads as TGTGCCACCAGTGATTCCTGGAACTATGGCTACACCTTC.

The chain uses TRBV5-1 and TRBJ2-3; D is possibly TRBD1 or TRBD2 (5 bases each). V gave up 0 bases and J gave up 1 base, with 12 bases separating them. Germline V gene lookup returns CDR1 SGHRS and CDR2 YFSETQ. The CDR3 totals 16 residues. The DNA of the CDR3 is TGCGCCAGCAGCTTGGTGGGGGACGCTCGCACAGATACGCAGTATTTT. Its translation is CASSLVGDARTDTQYF.

The chain couples TRBV7-9 to TRBJ1-2; no clear D gene. This CDR3 is 13 amino acids long. V shed 4 bases and J shed 6 bases, with 12 bases lying between them. CDR1 is SEHNR and CDR2 is FQNEAQ in the germline V gene (reference sequence). The CDR3 DNA sequence: TGTGCCAGCAGCTACGAGGGAGGGAATGGCTACACCTTC. It encodes CASSYEGGNGYTF.

The chain carries TRBV6-5 and TRBJ1-3; D gene uncertain. The CDR3 covers 14 residues. Germline CDR1 and CDR2: MNHEY and SVGAGI. Trimming cost V 4 bases and J 4 bases, with 11 bases left between them. CDR3 residues: CASSWGGTGNTIYF. CDR3 nucleotide sequence: TGTGCCAGCAGTTGGGGTGGAACGGGAAACACCATATATTTT.

The CDR3 region has the DNA TGCGCCAGCAGCTTGTCCGGGTCTCGGGATACGCAGTATTTT. Translating gives CASSLSGSRDTQYF. The J gene is TRBJ2-3, the V gene TRBV5-1; no firm D call. V was pared by 1 base and J by 6 bases, with 12 bases between. Germline V gene data show CDR1 as SGHRS and CDR2 as YFSETQ. The CDR3 spans 14 residues.

This clonotype was seen repeatedly, ten times or more. The V gene is TRBV5-1, the J gene TRBJ1-2, with 7 bases that match TRBD1. CDR3 length: 15 residues. The germline V gene encodes CDR1 SGHRS and CDR2 YFSETQ. The ends lost 0 bases at V and 1 base at J; junction bases unmatched: 3. The DNA for the CDR3 is TGCGCCAGCAGCTTGGCCGGACAGGTTAACTATGGCTACACCTTC. It is translated as CASSLAGQVNYGYTF.

This chain joins TRBV27 and TRBJ2-2, with TRBD2 as a possible D gene (7 bases). Deletions cut 7 bases from V and 3 bases from J, with 21 bases between. The CDR3 extends over 17 amino acids. Germline lookup yields CDR1 MNHEY and CDR2 SMNVEV (reference sequence). The CDR3 spells CASTRVRGGADTGELFF. CDR3 in DNA: TGTGCCAGCACCCGGGTTAGGGGGGGCGCGGACACCGGGGAGCTGTTTTTT.

This clonotype was counted only a few times. This chain links TRBV5-1 with TRBJ2-5; D not certain. Trimming cost V 4 bases and J 4 bases, with 20 bases left between them. Germline V gene data show CDR1 as SGHRS and CDR2 as YFSETQ. This CDR3 spans 16 amino acids. Written as DNA, the CDR3 is TGCGCCAGCAGCCATGGTAACCCTAACTTGGGAGAGACCCAGTACTTC. Its protein product is CASSHGNPNLGETQYF.

The CDR3 nucleotides read TGCAGTGCGGAACCAGGGACCACTAATGAAAAACTGTTTTTT. Amino acids: CSAEPGTTNEKLFF. The chain carries TRBV20-1 and TRBJ1-4; weak D call: TRBD1 (5 bases). The CDR3 contains 14 residues. V dropped 6 bases and J dropped 2 bases, with 13 bases sitting between them. Germline V gene lookup returns CDR1 DFQATT and CDR2 SNEGSKA (reference sequence).

This clonotype was seen at least ten times. This chain connects TRBV6-5 to TRBJ2-7; 8 bases are a match to TRBD1. The CDR3 runs to 15 residues. Germline trimming cut 0 bases from V and 5 bases from J; bases unmatched to any gene: 6. In germline, CDR1 is MNHEY, CDR2 SVGAGI. CDR3 DNA sequence: TGTGCCAGCAGTTACTCGTACAGGGGGAGAGACGAGCAGTACTTC. Translating it yields CASSYSYRGRDEQYF.

This rearrangement joins TRBV20-1 to TRBJ1-1; D is perhaps TRBD1 (6 bases). There are 16 residues in the CDR3. The V and J ends lost 7 bases and 3 bases respectively, with 24 bases between them. Germline loops: CDR1 DFQATT, CDR2 SNEGSKA (reference sequence). CDR3 protein: CSVSGERQSLYTEAFF. CDR3 DNA: TGCAGTGTGTCAGGGGAAAGACAGTCCTTGTACACTGAAGCTTTCTTT.

This clonotype was picked up many times. The chain joins TRBV2 to TRBJ2-2; D remains unclear. This CDR3 has 11 residues. The germline gives CDR1 SNHLY, CDR2 FYNNEI. V lost 4 bases, J lost 5 bases, and 2 bases lay in between. The chain's CDR3 is CASSGTGELFF. DNA of the CDR3: TGTGCCAGCAGTGGGACCGGGGAGCTGTTTTTT.